The sequence of this TCR beta chain was determined in a study of T cell repertoires in cytomegalovirus infection. Study-wide context: From public TCR beta signatures came an indication of both CMV infection and matching HLA type.

This clonotype was observed at least ten times. Its antigen is currently unknown. This CDR3 comprises 15 residues. Trimming stripped 1 base from V and 5 bases from J, with 14 bases between. In germline, CDR1 is SGHTA, CDR2 FQGNSA. In TCRdb, the reads were re-called with MiXCR into one record per CDR3 protein. The sample lists some 300,000 distinct CDR3 sequences; 17% were seen once. Study-level results: The ex vivo response showed dominance by HLA-C-restricted CMV-specific TCR beta clonotypes.

The source of this sequence is a human donor in good health (CMV status not recorded). Some clones in this sample may be carry-over from other donors' samples. What was sequenced was PBMCs. V is TRBV7-2 and J is TRBJ1-2; D is unclear. Here the CDR3 reads CASSLGSGSFYGYTF. CDR3 coding DNA: TGTGCCAGCAGCTTAGGGTCCGGCAGCTTTTATGGCTACACCTTC.